The rows below give T cell receptor beta chains drawn from one sample of a study of shared T cell receptors in the human thymus. The assay was immunoSEQ multiplex PCR, and TCRdb's table has in-frame clones only and misses some. The sample has over 650,000 clones, over 75% seen once. These data are also associated with another study on human thymus T cells.

Sample: thymocytes. All receptors come from a boy under two years old with a congenital heart defect. The CDR3 runs from the conserved cysteine through the conserved F or W. Each record gives: D gene, clone size, J gene, V gene, CDR3 protein, CDR3 DNA. The D gene is left open where the match is weak. The size entry is marked missing in some rows and otherwise reads once, few, many or a size class.

D gene: -; clone size: once; J gene: TRBJ1-1; V gene: TRBV19; CDR3 protein: CASRRALNTTGNTEAFF; CDR3 DNA: TGTGCCAGTAGAAGAGCCCTTAATACCACAGGCAACACTGAAGCTTTCTTT
D gene: TRBD2; clone size: -; J gene: TRBJ2-3; V gene: TRBV25-1; CDR3 protein: CASSEATSAASTDTQYF; CDR3 DNA: TGTGCCAGCAGTGAAGCGACTAGCGCCGCAAGCACAGATACGCAGTATTTT
D gene: TRBD1; clone size: -; J gene: TRBJ1-3; V gene: TRBV7-9; CDR3 protein: CASSLAGQGSSGNTIYF; CDR3 DNA: TGTGCCAGCAGCTTAGCCGGACAGGGGAGCTCTGGAAACACCATATATTTT
D gene: -; clone size: -; J gene: TRBJ2-1; V gene: TRBV4-3; CDR3 protein: CASSQGWLADYNEQFF; CDR3 DNA: TGCGCCAGCAGCCAAGGGTGGTTAGCGGACTACAATGAGCAGTTCTTC
D gene: -; clone size: -; J gene: TRBJ1-2; V gene: TRBV4-2; CDR3 protein: CASSHDLTVLPYGYTF; CDR3 DNA: TGTGCCAGCAGCCACGACCTGACAGTGCTACCCTATGGCTACACCTTC
D gene: TRBD2; clone size: -; J gene: TRBJ2-7; V gene: TRBV7-9; CDR3 protein: CASSLDGTSGSYEQYF; CDR3 DNA: TGTGCCAGCAGCTTAGACGGGACTAGCGGTTCCTACGAGCAGTACTTC
D gene: -; clone size: -; J gene: TRBJ1-5; V gene: TRBV4-2; CDR3 protein: CASSHDPGKDQPQHF; CDR3 DNA: TGTGCCAGCAGCCATGACCCCGGGAAGGATCAGCCCCAGCATTTT
D gene: TRBD2; clone size: -; J gene: TRBJ2-5; V gene: TRBV4-3; CDR3 protein: CASSRPPVVAGEKYQETQYF; CDR3 DNA: TGCGCCAGCAGCCGTCCCCCGGTTGTAGCGGGGGAGAAGTACCAAGAGACCCAGTACTTC
D gene: TRBD2; clone size: -; J gene: TRBJ2-1; V gene: TRBV14; CDR3 protein: CASSHRAGTVYNEQFF; CDR3 DNA: TGTGCCAGCAGCCACCGAGCGGGGACGGTATACAATGAGCAGTTCTTC
D gene: -; clone size: -; J gene: TRBJ1-5; V gene: TRBV28; CDR3 protein: CASSFGGSPSNQPQHF; CDR3 DNA: TGTGCCAGCAGTTTTGGGGGGTCCCCTAGCAATCAGCCCCAGCATTTT
D gene: -; clone size: -; J gene: TRBJ2-1; V gene: TRBV6-1; CDR3 protein: CASSEGQGLEQFF; CDR3 DNA: TGTGCCAGCAGTGAAGGACAGGGACTTGAGCAGTTCTTC
D gene: -; clone size: -; J gene: TRBJ1-2; V gene: TRBV9; CDR3 protein: CASSPSDWIFEYGYTF; CDR3 DNA: TGTGCCAGCAGCCCCAGCGATTGGATCTTCGAGTATGGCTACACCTTC
D gene: -; clone size: -; J gene: TRBJ2-5; V gene: TRBV7-2; CDR3 protein: CASSSPGNRETQYF; CDR3 DNA: TGTGCCAGCAGCTCCCCCGGGAACAGAGAGACCCAGTACTTC
D gene: -; clone size: -; J gene: TRBJ1-1; V gene: TRBV5-4; CDR3 protein: CASLKDRGRGNTEAFF; CDR3 DNA: TGTGCCAGCTTGAAGGACCGCGGTAGGGGGAACACTGAAGCTTTCTTT
D gene: -; clone size: -; J gene: TRBJ2-2; V gene: TRBV5-6; CDR3 protein: CASSFIPPNTGELFF; CDR3 DNA: TGTGCCAGCAGCTTTATTCCCCCGAACACCGGGGAGCTGTTTTTT
D gene: -; clone size: -; J gene: TRBJ1-2; V gene: TRBV5-6; CDR3 protein: CASSPTGRHQGGYTF; CDR3 DNA: TGTGCCAGCAGCCCAACCGGCCGTCACCAGGGGGGCTACACCTTC
D gene: TRBD1; clone size: once; J gene: TRBJ1-5; V gene: TRBV28; CDR3 protein: CASSLLARQGRYQPQHF; CDR3 DNA: TGTGCCAGCAGTCTTCTCGCCCGACAGGGGAGGTATCAGCCCCAGCATTTT
D gene: -; clone size: -; J gene: TRBJ2-7; V gene: TRBV18; CDR3 protein: CASSPPGKLGSYEQYF; CDR3 DNA: TGTGCCAGCTCACCACCGGGGAAACTAGGCTCCTACGAGCAGTACTTC
D gene: -; clone size: -; J gene: TRBJ2-7; V gene: TRBV6-5; CDR3 protein: CASSYSRTHSSYEQYF; CDR3 DNA: TGTGCCAGCAGTTACTCCAGGACTCATAGCTCCTACGAGCAGTACTTC
D gene: -; clone size: -; J gene: TRBJ1-2; V gene: TRBV19; CDR3 protein: CASSTGTYGYTF; CDR3 DNA: TGTGCCAGTAGTACAGGGACATATGGCTACACCTTC
D gene: -; clone size: -; J gene: TRBJ1-3; V gene: TRBV6-5; CDR3 protein: CASSYSGGSSGNTIYF; CDR3 DNA: TGTGCCAGCAGTTACTCCGGGGGGTCCTCTGGAAACACCATATATTTT
D gene: TRBD2; clone size: -; J gene: TRBJ2-7; V gene: TRBV7-2; CDR3 protein: CASSRREGLAGILYEQYF; CDR3 DNA: TGTGCCAGCAGCCGAAGAGAGGGACTAGCGGGAATCCTCTACGAGCAGTACTTC
D gene: TRBD1; clone size: -; J gene: TRBJ2-7; V gene: TRBV11-2; CDR3 protein: CASSQEDRGHYEQYF; CDR3 DNA: TGTGCCAGCAGCCAAGAGGACAGGGGGCACTACGAGCAGTACTTC
D gene: -; clone size: -; J gene: TRBJ1-5; V gene: TRBV5-5; CDR3 protein: CASGPGVDNQPQHF; CDR3 DNA: TGTGCCAGCGGTCCAGGGGTCGACAATCAGCCCCAGCATTTT
D gene: -; clone size: -; J gene: TRBJ2-1; V gene: TRBV27; CDR3 protein: CASSHRGVGNEQFF; CDR3 DNA: TGTGCCAGCAGTCATCGCGGGGTAGGAAATGAGCAGTTCTTC
D gene: -; clone size: -; J gene: TRBJ2-6; V gene: TRBV30; CDR3 protein: CAWAAGWYGSGANVLTF; CDR3 DNA: TGTGCCTGGGCAGCGGGTTGGTACGGCTCTGGGGCCAACGTCCTGACTTTC
D gene: TRBD2; clone size: -; J gene: TRBJ2-7; V gene: TRBV6-1; CDR3 protein: CASRGIAGGLYEQYF; CDR3 DNA: TGTGCCAGCAGGGGGATAGCGGGGGGGCTCTACGAGCAGTACTTC
D gene: TRBD2; clone size: -; J gene: TRBJ2-7; V gene: TRBV30; CDR3 protein: CAWTSRDPPGLAGGGIDEQYF; CDR3 DNA: TGTGCCTGGACCAGTAGGGACCCGCCGGGACTAGCGGGAGGCGGTATAGACGAGCAGTACTTC
D gene: TRBD1; clone size: -; J gene: TRBJ2-3; V gene: TRBV19; CDR3 protein: CASSRGTDYDTQYF; CDR3 DNA: TGTGCCAGTAGTAGAGGGACAGACTACGATACGCAGTATTTT
D gene: TRBD1; clone size: -; J gene: TRBJ2-2; V gene: TRBV4-1; CDR3 protein: CASSQDLRLRTGGRTGELFF; CDR3 DNA: TGCGCCAGCAGCCAAGATCTTAGACTTAGGACAGGGGGACGCACCGGGGAGCTGTTTTTT
D gene: TRBD2; clone size: -; J gene: TRBJ2-3; V gene: TRBV28; CDR3 protein: CASRGGTSPRPDTQYF; CDR3 DNA: TGTGCCAGCCGAGGGGGGACTAGCCCCAGACCAGATACGCAGTATTTT
D gene: -; clone size: -; J gene: TRBJ2-3; V gene: TRBV27; CDR3 protein: CASTPHGGIVTDTQYF; CDR3 DNA: TGTGCCAGCACTCCACATGGGGGGATTGTCACAGATACGCAGTATTTT
D gene: TRBD2; clone size: few; J gene: TRBJ2-3; V gene: TRBV28; CDR3 protein: CASSFPLERREGDIRADTQYF; CDR3 DNA: TGTGCCAGCTCTTTTCCCCTTGAGAGGCGGGAGGGGGATATTAGGGCAGATACGCAGTATTTT
D gene: TRBD2; clone size: -; J gene: TRBJ2-1; V gene: TRBV5-1; CDR3 protein: CASSYGLAGAPEDLWNEQFF; CDR3 DNA: TGCGCCAGCAGCTACGGACTAGCGGGAGCCCCGGAAGACTTGTGGAATGAGCAGTTCTTC
D gene: -; clone size: -; J gene: TRBJ1-2; V gene: TRBV27; CDR3 protein: CASYARVHGYTF; CDR3 DNA: TGTGCCAGCTACGCCAGGGTGCATGGCTACACCTTC
D gene: -; clone size: once; J gene: TRBJ2-3; V gene: TRBV5-4; CDR3 protein: CASSPSTRVSTDTQYF; CDR3 DNA: TGTGCCAGCAGCCCCTCTACGCGGGTCAGCACAGATACGCAGTATTTT
D gene: TRBD2; clone size: once; J gene: TRBJ2-5; V gene: TRBV7-2; CDR3 protein: CASSLRPRERGDVETQYF; CDR3 DNA: TGTGCCAGCAGCCTTCGGCCTCGGGAGCGGGGAGACGTAGAGACCCAGTACTTC
D gene: -; clone size: -; J gene: TRBJ1-1; V gene: TRBV28; CDR3 protein: CASSLRWRAHPSMNTEAFF; CDR3 DNA: TGTGCCAGCAGTTTAAGGTGGCGGGCCCACCCATCCATGAACACTGAAGCTTTCTTT
D gene: TRBD1; clone size: -; J gene: TRBJ1-2; V gene: TRBV7-9; CDR3 protein: CASSHDRAGDYGYTF; CDR3 DNA: TGTGCCAGCAGCCACGACAGGGCCGGCGACTATGGCTACACCTTC
D gene: -; clone size: -; J gene: TRBJ2-1; V gene: TRBV5-6; CDR3 protein: CASAVPRNNEQFF; CDR3 DNA: TGTGCCAGCGCCGTGCCTAGAAACAATGAGCAGTTCTTC
D gene: TRBD2; clone size: -; J gene: TRBJ2-7; V gene: TRBV5-1; CDR3 protein: CASSFRLASYEQYF; CDR3 DNA: TGCGCCAGCAGCTTCCGACTAGCGTCCTACGAGCAGTACTTC
D gene: -; clone size: -; J gene: TRBJ1-5; V gene: TRBV30; CDR3 protein: CAWSVHRNQPQHF; CDR3 DNA: TGTGCCTGGAGTGTACACCGCAATCAGCCCCAGCATTTT
D gene: -; clone size: -; J gene: TRBJ1-6; V gene: TRBV19; CDR3 protein: CASTEGDHNSPLHF; CDR3 DNA: TGTGCCAGTACAGAGGGTGACCATAATTCCCCCCTCCACTTT
D gene: -; clone size: -; J gene: TRBJ1-1; V gene: TRBV5-6; CDR3 protein: CASSPGGNTEAFF; CDR3 DNA: TGTGCCAGCAGCCCCGGGGGGAACACTGAAGCTTTCTTT
D gene: -; clone size: -; J gene: TRBJ1-4; V gene: TRBV11-2; CDR3 protein: CASSLRSGSYSSTNEKLFF; CDR3 DNA: TGTGCCAGCAGCTTAAGGTCCGGGTCGTACTCTTCAACTAATGAAAAACTGTTTTTT